Presented here are 3 T cell receptor beta chains from one specimen sequenced in a study of PD-1 blockade in classical Hodgkin lymphoma (dated by TCRdb to the early 2020s). The time point label on this specimen signifies: cycle 4 day 1 (C4D1), after 6 weeks of nivolumab. All trial patients had relapsed after autologous stem cell transplantation, with cohorts A, B and C differing in prior brentuximab vedotin exposure. The library was obtained by the immunoSEQ multiplex PCR assay. As stored in TCRdb, this immuneACCESS dataset retains in-frame rearrangements with V and J assigned. A fraction of the clones does not appear; measured against another copy, unresolved V genes explain less than half of the discrepancy, and the remainder lacks a known reason. Within this sample are 46,000 or so clones, with around 80% of them counted one time only. The ten top clones hold around 35% of the sample. The material was peripheral blood mononuclear cells (PBMCs), obtained before the fourth cycle of nivolumab. All receptors derive from a human donor with classical Hodgkin lymphoma.

The rearrangement links TRBV6-1 to TRBJ1-1, with TRBD1 identical over 7 bases. Trimming removed 2 bases from V and 9 bases from J; junction bases left unmatched: 6. Germline CDR1 and CDR2: MNHNS and SASEGT. The CDR3 is 13 amino acids. The CDR3 region is CASSERTGPKAFF. The CDR3 DNA sequence: TGTGCCAGCAGTGAAAGGACAGGACCCAAAGCTTTCTTT.

In nucleotides, the CDR3 is TGTGCCAGCAGTGAAAGTGGCCGACGGAATGGCTACACCTTC. This sequence encodes CASSESGRRNGYTF. V is TRBV2 and J is TRBJ1-2; D ambiguous. This CDR3 is 14 amino acids long. CDR1 and CDR2 (germline): SNHLY, FYNNEI. V was clipped by 2 bases and J by 6 bases, with 13 bases between them.

The CDR3 reads CASSLVWEETQYF. As DNA, the CDR3 is TGTGCCAGCAGCTTAGTTTGGGAAGAGACCCAGTACTTC. J is TRBJ2-5 and V is TRBV7-2, with no clear D. This CDR3 is 13 amino acids long. V lost 1 base and J 3 bases, leaving 6 bases between the germline ends. Germline CDR1 SGHTA, CDR2 FQGNSA.